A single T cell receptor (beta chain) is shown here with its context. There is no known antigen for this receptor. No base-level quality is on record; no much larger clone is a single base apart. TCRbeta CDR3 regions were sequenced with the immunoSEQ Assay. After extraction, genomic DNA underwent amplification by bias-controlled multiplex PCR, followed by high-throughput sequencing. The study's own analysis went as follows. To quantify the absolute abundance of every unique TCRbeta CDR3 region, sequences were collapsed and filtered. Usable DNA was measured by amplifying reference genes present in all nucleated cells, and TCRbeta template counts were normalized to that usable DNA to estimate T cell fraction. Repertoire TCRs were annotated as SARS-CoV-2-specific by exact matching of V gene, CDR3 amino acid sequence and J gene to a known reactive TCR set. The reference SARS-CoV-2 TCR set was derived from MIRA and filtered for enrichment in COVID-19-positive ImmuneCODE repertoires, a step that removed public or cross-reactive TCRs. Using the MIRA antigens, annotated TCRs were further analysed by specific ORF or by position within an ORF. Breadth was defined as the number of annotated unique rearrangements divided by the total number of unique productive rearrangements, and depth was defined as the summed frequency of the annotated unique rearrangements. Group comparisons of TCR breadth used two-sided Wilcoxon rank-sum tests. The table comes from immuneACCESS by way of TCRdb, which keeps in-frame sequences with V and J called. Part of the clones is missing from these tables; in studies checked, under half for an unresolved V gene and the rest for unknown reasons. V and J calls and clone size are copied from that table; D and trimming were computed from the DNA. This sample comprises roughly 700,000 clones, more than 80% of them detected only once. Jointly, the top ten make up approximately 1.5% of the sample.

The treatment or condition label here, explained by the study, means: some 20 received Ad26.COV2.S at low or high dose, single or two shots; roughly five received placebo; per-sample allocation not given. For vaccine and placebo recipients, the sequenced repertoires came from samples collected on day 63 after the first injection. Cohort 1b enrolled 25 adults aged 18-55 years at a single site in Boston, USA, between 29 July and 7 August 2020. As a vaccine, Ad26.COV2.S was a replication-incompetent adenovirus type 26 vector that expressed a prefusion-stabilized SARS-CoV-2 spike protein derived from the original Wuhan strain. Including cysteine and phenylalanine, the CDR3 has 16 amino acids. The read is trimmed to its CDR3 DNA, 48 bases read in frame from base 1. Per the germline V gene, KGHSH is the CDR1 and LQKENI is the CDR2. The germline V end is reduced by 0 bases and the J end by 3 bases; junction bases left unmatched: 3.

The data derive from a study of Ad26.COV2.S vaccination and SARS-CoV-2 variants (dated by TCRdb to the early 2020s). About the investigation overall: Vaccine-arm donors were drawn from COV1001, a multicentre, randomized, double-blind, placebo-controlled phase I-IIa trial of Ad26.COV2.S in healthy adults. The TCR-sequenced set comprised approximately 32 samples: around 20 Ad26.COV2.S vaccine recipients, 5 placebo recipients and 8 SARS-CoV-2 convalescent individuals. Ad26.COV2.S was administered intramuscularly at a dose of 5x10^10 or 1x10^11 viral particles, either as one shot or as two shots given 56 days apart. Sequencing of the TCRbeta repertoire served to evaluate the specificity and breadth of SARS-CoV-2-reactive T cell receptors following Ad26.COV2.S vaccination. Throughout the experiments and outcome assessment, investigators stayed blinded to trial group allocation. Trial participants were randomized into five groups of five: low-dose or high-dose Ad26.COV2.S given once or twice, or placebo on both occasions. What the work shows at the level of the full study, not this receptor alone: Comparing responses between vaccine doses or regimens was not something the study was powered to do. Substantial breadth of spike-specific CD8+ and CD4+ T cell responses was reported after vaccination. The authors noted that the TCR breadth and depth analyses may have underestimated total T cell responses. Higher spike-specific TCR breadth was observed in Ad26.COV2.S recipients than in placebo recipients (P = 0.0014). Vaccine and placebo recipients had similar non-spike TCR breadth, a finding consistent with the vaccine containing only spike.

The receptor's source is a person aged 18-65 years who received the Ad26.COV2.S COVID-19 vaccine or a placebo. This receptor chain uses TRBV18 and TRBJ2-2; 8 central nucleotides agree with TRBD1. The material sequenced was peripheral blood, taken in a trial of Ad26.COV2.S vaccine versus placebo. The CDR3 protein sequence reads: CASSPPQGADTGELFF. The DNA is TGTGCCAGCTCACCACCCCAGGGGGCTGACACCGGGGAGCTGTTTTTT. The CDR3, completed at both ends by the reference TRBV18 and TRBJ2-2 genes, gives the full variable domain NAGVMQNPRHLVRRRGQEARLRCSPMKGHSHVYWYRQLPEEGLKFMVYLQKENIIDESGMPKERFSAEFPKEGPSILRIQQVVRGDSAAYFCASSPPQGADTGELFFGEGSRLTVL.